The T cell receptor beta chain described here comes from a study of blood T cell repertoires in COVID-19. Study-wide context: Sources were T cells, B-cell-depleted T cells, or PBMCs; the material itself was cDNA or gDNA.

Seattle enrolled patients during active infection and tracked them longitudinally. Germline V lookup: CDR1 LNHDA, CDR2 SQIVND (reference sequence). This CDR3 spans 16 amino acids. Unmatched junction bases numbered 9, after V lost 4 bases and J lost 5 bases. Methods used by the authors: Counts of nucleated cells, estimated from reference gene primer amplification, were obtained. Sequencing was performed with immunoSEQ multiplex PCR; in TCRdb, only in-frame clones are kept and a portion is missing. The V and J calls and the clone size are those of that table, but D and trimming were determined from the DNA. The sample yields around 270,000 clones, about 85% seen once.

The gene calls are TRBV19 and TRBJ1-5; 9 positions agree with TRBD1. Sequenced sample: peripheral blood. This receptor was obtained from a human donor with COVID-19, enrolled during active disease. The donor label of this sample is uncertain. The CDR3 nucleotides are TGTGCCAGTAGTACCCCCGGGACAGGGACCTATCAGCCCCAGCATTTT. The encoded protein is CASSTPGTGTYQPQHF.